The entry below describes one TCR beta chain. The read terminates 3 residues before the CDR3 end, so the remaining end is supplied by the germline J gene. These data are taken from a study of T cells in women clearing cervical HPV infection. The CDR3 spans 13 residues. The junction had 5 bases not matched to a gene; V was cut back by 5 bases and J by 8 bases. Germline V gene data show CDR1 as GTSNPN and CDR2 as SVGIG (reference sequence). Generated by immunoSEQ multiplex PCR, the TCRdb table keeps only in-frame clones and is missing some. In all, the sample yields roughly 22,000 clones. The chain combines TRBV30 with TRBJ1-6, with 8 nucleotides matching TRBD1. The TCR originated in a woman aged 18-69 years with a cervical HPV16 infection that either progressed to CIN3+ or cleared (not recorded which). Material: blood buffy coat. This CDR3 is CAWGQGTYSPLHF. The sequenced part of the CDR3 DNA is TGTGCCTGGGGACAGGGAACTTATTCACCC. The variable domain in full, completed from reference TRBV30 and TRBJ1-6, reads SQTIHQWPATLVQPVGSPLSLECTVEGTSNPNLYWYRQAAGRGLQLLFYSVGIGQISSEVPQNLSASRPQDRQFILSSKKLLLSDSGFYLCAWGQGTYSPLHFGNGTRLTVT.